The entry below gives a single T cell receptor beta chain sequence along with its context. Authors' data handling: Using reference gene primer amplification, nucleated cell counts were estimated. Only in-frame clones appear in the TCRdb table, and some are missing; sequencing was by immunoSEQ multiplex PCR. V and J calls and clone size are given by that table; D and trimming were obtained from the DNA. Found here are approximately 460,000 clones, 89% of them singletons; the top ten hold 0.8% to 0.9%. During active infection, Seattle patients enrolled and were then monitored through disease. These data are taken from a study of blood T cell repertoires in COVID-19. Across the study: From the United States, Italy and Spain came samples of acute and convalescent COVID-19. T cells, B-cell-depleted T cells, or PBMCs provided the cDNA or gDNA that served as material.

The CDR3 is 13 residues long. Trimming removed 6 bases at V and 0 bases at J, with 8 bases between. CDR1 and CDR2 (germline): MNHEY, SVGAGI. This TCR came from a man aged 18 to 29 with COVID-19, enrolled during active disease. J is TRBJ1-1 and V is TRBV6-5, with unresolved D. The sample comprised peripheral blood. Here the CDR3 reads CASRKAMNTEAFF. Here the CDR3 DNA reads TGTGCCAGCAGGAAAGCAATGAACACTGAAGCTTTCTTT.